A selection of T cell receptor beta chains follows, all from one sample in a study of blood T cell repertoires in COVID-19. The data were produced by immunoSEQ multiplex PCR, yet TCRdb's version contains in-frame clones alone and is incomplete. The sample includes roughly 60,000 clones, more than 80% seen only once; the top ten take about 16%. The sequenced material came from peripheral blood. These receptors all stem from a man older than 75 with acute or convalescent COVID-19. CDR3s include the opening cysteine and the closing phenylalanine or tryptophan. The D gene is left open where the match is weak. Only some rows state a clone size, as once, few, many or a class for expanded clones.

TRBV14	NA	16	NA	TRBJ1-1	CASSPWGGDMNTEAFF	TGTGCCAGCAGCCCCTGGGGGGGGGATATGAACACTGAAGCTTTCTTT
TRBV19	TRBD1	17	NA	TRBJ1-4	CASSLRDRGRPNEKLFF	TGTGCCAGTAGTCTCCGGGACAGGGGGCGCCCAAATGAAAAACTGTTTTTT
TRBV25-1	NA	14	once	TRBJ2-5	CASSLSRGQETQYF	TGTGCCAGCAGTCTCAGTCGGGGGCAAGAGACCCAGTACTTC
TRBV10-3	NA	14	few	TRBJ1-1	CAISEQPKNTEAFF	TGTGCCATCAGTGAACAGCCTAAAAACACTGAAGCTTTCTTT
TRBV30	NA	16	once	TRBJ2-1	CAWSVEQAIRWDEQFF	TGTGCCTGGAGTGTGGAACAGGCCATCCGGTGGGATGAGCAGTTCTTC
TRBV6-6	TRBD1	14	few	TRBJ1-6	CASNSGTGSSPLHF	TGTGCCAGCAATTCCGGGACAGGGAGTTCACCCCTCCACTTT
TRBV10-1	NA	14	NA	TRBJ2-5	CASSEPPGGETQYF	TGCGCCAGCAGTGAGCCCCCAGGTGGAGAGACCCAGTACTTC
TRBV2	NA	11	few	TRBJ1-2	CASSLPGVDTF	TGTGCCAGCAGTCTCCCCGGGGTAGACACCTTC
TRBV30	TRBD2	15	NA	TRBJ2-7	CAWSVKRGGPYEQYF	TGTGCCTGGAGTGTTAAGCGGGGGGGGCCCTACGAGCAGTACTTC
TRBV5-5	NA	16	once	TRBJ2-6	CASSPRRDTGANVLTF	TGTGCCAGCAGCCCTCGGCGGGATACTGGGGCCAACGTCCTGACTTTC
TRBV10-3	NA	15	NA	TRBJ1-1	CAIRSNQQGLSEAFF	TGTGCCATCAGGAGCAATCAACAGGGATTATCTGAAGCTTTCTTT
TRBV18	TRBD1	16	NA	TRBJ2-1	CASSPGTVSSYNEQFF	TGTGCCAGCTCACCAGGGACAGTTAGCTCCTACAATGAGCAGTTCTTC
TRBV7-2	TRBD1	14	NA	TRBJ1-4	CASSPDRGMEKLFF	TGTGCCAGCAGCCCGGACAGGGGGATGGAAAAACTGTTTTTT
TRBV5-8	TRBD2	15	NA	TRBJ2-3	CASRTSGGYTDTQYF	TGTGCCAGCAGGACCAGCGGGGGATACACAGATACGCAGTATTTT
TRBV4-1	NA	15	few	TRBJ2-3	CASSQDFSATDTQYF	TGCGCCAGCAGCCAAGATTTTAGCGCTACAGATACGCAGTATTTT